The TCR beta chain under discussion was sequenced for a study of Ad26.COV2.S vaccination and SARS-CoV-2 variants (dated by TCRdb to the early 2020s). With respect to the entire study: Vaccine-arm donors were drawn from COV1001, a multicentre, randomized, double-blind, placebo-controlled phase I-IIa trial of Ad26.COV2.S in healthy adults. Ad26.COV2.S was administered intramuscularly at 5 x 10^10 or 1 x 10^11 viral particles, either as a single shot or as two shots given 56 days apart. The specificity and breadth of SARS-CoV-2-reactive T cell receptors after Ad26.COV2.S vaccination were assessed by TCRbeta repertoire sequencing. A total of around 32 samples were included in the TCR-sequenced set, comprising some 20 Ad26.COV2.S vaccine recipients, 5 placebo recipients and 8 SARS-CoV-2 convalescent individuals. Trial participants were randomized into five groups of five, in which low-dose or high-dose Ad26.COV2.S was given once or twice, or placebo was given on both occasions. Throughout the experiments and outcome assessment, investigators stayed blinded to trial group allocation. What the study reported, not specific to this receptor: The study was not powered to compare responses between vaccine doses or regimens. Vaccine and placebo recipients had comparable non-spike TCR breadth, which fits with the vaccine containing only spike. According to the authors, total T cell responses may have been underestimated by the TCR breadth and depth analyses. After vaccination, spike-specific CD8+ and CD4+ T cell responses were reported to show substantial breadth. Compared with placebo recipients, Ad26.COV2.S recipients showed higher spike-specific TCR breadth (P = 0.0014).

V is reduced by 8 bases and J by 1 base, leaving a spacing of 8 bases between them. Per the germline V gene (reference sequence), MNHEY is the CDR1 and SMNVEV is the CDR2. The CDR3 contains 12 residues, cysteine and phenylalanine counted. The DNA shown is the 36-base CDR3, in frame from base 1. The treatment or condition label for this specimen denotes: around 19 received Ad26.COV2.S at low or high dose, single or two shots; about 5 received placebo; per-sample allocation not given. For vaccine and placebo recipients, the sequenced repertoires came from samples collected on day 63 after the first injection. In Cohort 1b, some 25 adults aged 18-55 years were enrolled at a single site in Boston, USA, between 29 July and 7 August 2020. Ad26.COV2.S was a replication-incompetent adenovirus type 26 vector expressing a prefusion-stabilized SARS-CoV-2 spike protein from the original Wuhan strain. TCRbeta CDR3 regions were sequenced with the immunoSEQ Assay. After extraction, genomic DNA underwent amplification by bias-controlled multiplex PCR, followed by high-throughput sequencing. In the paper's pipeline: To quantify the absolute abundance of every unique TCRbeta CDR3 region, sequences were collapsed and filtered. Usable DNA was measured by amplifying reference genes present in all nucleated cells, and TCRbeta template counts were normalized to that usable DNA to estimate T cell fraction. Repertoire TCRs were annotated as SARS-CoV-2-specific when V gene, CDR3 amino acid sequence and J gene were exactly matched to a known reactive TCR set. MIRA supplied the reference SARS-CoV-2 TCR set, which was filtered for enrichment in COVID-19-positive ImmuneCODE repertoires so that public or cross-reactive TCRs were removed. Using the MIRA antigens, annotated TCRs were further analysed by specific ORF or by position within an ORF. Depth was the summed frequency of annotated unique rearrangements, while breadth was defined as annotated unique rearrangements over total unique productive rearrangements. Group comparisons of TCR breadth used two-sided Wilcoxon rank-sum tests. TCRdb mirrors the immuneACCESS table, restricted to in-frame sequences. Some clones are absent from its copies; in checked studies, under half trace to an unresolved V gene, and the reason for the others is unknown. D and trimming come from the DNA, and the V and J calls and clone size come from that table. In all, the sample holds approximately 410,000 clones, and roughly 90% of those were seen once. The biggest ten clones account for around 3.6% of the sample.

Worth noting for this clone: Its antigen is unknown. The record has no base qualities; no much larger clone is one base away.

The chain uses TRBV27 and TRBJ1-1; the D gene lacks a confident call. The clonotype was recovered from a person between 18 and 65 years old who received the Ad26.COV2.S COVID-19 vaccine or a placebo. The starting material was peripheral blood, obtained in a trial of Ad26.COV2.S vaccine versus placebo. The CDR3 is CASGRTNTEAFF. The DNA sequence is TGTGCCAGCGGCCGGACGAACACTGAAGCTTTCTTT.